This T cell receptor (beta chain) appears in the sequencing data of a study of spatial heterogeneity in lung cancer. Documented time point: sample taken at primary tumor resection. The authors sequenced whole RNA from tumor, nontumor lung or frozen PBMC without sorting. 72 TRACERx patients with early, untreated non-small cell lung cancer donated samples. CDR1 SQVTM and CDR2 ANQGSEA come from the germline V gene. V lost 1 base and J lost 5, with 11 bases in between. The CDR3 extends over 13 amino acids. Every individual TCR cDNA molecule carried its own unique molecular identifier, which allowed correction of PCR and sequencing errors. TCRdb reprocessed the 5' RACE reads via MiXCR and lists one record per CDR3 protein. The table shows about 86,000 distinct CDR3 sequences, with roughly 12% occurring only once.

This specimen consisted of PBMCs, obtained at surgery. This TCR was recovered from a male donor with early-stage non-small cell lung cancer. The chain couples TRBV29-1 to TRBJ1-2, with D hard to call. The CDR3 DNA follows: TGCAGCGTTGAAGGCGGGCCCAGGTATGGCTACACCTTC. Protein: CSVEGGPRYGYTF.